Below are 22 T cell receptor beta chains sequenced from a single sample in a study of shared clonotypes between healthy human individuals. Positively selected for CCR7, the CD45RO-negative cells used as naive CD8 cells excluded terminally differentiated effector memory CD45RA+ cells. Libraries were prepared by immunoSEQ multiplex PCR; TCRdb keeps only in-frame clonotypes and omits some of them. The sample contains under 1 million clones, approximately 97% of which appear only once. Sequenced input: naive CD8+ T cells sorted from blood. These receptors were taken from a man aged 30-40 years in good health.

Comments on this clone: Different DNA sequences within this sample yield the same CDR3. The genes are TRBV29-1 and TRBJ2-7, with a tentative D call TRBD2 (5 bases). The CDR3 contains 12 residues. Germline CDR1 SQVTM, CDR2 ANQGSEA. With 3 bases removed from V and 0 bases from J, the gap between germline ends came to 6 bases. DNA of the CDR3: TGCAGCGTTGAGGGGAGCTCCTACGAGCAGTACTTC. Its translation is CSVEGSSYEQYF.

The chain combines TRBV27 with TRBJ2-7; 11 bases map to TRBD1. The germline gives CDR1 MNHEY, CDR2 SMNVEV (reference sequence). The CDR3 runs to 12 residues. J was trimmed by 3 bases and V by 8 bases; bases with no gene match: 0. The CDR3 reads CASGTGGYEQYF. The CDR3 region has the DNA TGTGCCAGCGGGACAGGGGGCTACGAGCAGTACTTC.

The chain links TRBV13 to TRBJ2-7; TRBD2 agrees at 7 bases. J gave up 0 bases and V 3 bases, and 5 bases lay outside the gene matches. Per the germline V gene, CDR1 is PRHDT and CDR2 is FYEKMQ (reference sequence). The CDR3 is 15 residues long. The DNA of the CDR3 is TGTGCCAGCAGCTTGAGGGAGGGATACTCCTACGAGCAGTACTTC. Translating it yields CASSLREGYSYEQYF.

This clone was seen a few times. The same CDR3 arises from other DNA sequences in this sample as well. The rearrangement joins TRBV7-9 to TRBJ1-5; unclear D gene. CDR3 length equals 14 residues. V gave up 5 bases and J gave up 2 bases, with 10 bases separating them. Germline values: CDR1 SEHNR, CDR2 FQNEAQ (reference sequence). CDR3 residues: CASSPDAGNQPQHF. In DNA, the CDR3 is TGTGCCAGCAGCCCGGACGCAGGCAATCAGCCCCAGCATTTT.

The V gene is TRBV9, the J gene TRBJ1-2; D remains unclear. Germline V gene sequence: CDR1 SGDLS, CDR2 YYNGEE. V lost 1 base to trimming and J lost 4 bases, with 20 bases between them. The CDR3 consists of 17 residues. CDR3 sequence (DNA): TGTGCCAGCAGCGTATCTGCCGCAGCCACGGAGTTCTATGGCTACACCTTC. It is translated as CASSVSAAATEFYGYTF. The full variable domain, rest sourced from reference TRBV9 and TRBJ1-2, is DSGVTQTPKHLITATGQRVTLRCSPRSGDLSVYWYQQSLDQGLQFLIQYYNGEERAKGNILERFSAQQFPDLHSELNLSSLELGDSALYFCASSVSAAATEFYGYTFGSGTRLTVV.

The V call is TRBV5-5, the J call TRBJ1-4; the D gene is possibly TRBD1 (5 bases). The CDR3 runs to 15 residues. Trimming pared 2 bases from V and 0 bases from J, leaving 8 bases between. Germline-derived CDR1 and CDR2 are SGHKS and YYEKEE (reference sequence). The CDR3 protein is CASSLPTATNEKLFF. CDR3 DNA sequence: TGTGCCAGCAGCTTACCGACAGCAACTAATGAAAAACTGTTTTTT.

This chain joins TRBV27 and TRBJ2-7; the match to TRBD1 covers 8 bases. CDR1 is MNHEY, CDR2 SMNVEV, per germline (reference sequence). The CDR3 is 12 residues long. V lost 6 bases, J lost 6 bases, and 4 bases stayed unmatched. CDR3 coding DNA: TGTGCCAGCAGCCGCGGACAGGGCGAGCAGTACTTC. Its translation is CASSRGQGEQYF.

J is TRBJ2-7 and V is TRBV27; either TRBD1 or TRBD2 may supply D (6 bases each). V lost 6 bases and J 6 bases, leaving 21 bases between the germline ends. Germline V gene sequence: CDR1 MNHEY, CDR2 SMNVEV (reference sequence). The CDR3 extends over 15 amino acids. This CDR3 is CASSPGGGGRLEQYF. CDR3 nucleotide sequence: TGTGCCAGCAGCCCCGGCGGAGGGGGGAGGCTCGAGCAGTACTTC.

V usage is TRBV7-9 and J usage is TRBJ1-2; 7 positions match TRBD1. V gave up 2 bases and J gave up 2 bases; unmatched junction bases: 8. The CDR3 loop spans 16 amino acids. CDR1 is SEHNR, CDR2 FQNEAQ, per germline (reference sequence). DNA of the CDR3: TGTGCCAGCAGCTTAATAGGGGGCAAGGGGAACTATGGCTACACCTTC. Amino acid sequence: CASSLIGGKGNYGYTF.

The gene calls are TRBV27 and TRBJ2-7; 7 bases line up with TRBD1. This CDR3 is built from 15 residues. Germline CDR1 reads MNHEY; CDR2 reads SMNVEV (reference sequence). V gave up 3 bases and J gave up 2 bases; unmatched junction bases: 7. In DNA form, the CDR3 reads TGTGCCAGCAGTTTCTCCCCGGACAGGCCCTACGAGCAGTACTTC. Amino acid sequence: CASSFSPDRPYEQYF.

The chain carries TRBV7-9 and TRBJ1-1; 8 nucleotides align to TRBD1. Germline assignment: CDR1 SEHNR and CDR2 FQNEAQ (reference sequence). CDR3 length: 15 residues. Trimming removed 4 bases from V and 1 base from J; junction bases left unmatched: 5. The CDR3 reads CASSSRTGPNTEAFF. In DNA form, the CDR3 reads TGTGCCAGCAGCTCCCGGACAGGGCCGAACACTGAAGCTTTCTTT.

The rearrangement links TRBV5-6 to TRBJ2-2, with no clear D. The ends were cut back, 2 bases at V and 4 bases at J, with 3 bases in the middle. The germline CDR1 and CDR2 sequences are SGHDT and YYEEEE. The CDR3 has 12 residues. The DNA of the CDR3 is TGTGCCAGCAGCTTTGTCACCGGGGAGCTGTTTTTT. This gives the protein CASSFVTGELFF.

V is TRBV9 and J is TRBJ2-1; D might be TRBD1 (6 bases). Germline values: CDR1 SGDLS, CDR2 YYNGEE. Deletions cut 2 bases from V and 0 bases from J, with 9 bases between. The CDR3 is made up of 15 amino acids. The CDR3 nucleotides read TGTGCCAGCAGCGTTCAGGGGAGCTCCTACAATGAGCAGTTCTTC. Translating it yields CASSVQGSSYNEQFF.

This chain links TRBV2 with TRBJ2-5; perhaps TRBD2 as D (6 bases). The CDR3 totals 13 residues. Trimming removed 7 bases from V and 4 bases from J, with 13 bases in between. CDR1 is SNHLY and CDR2 is FYNNEI in the germline V gene. The CDR3 sequence is CASTERVGETQYF. The CDR3 nucleotides are TGTGCCAGCACCGAGCGGGTTGGAGAGACCCAGTACTTC.

V and J are TRBV4-1 and TRBJ2-7, with D tentatively TRBD2 (6 bases). The CDR3 has 15 residues. From germline, CDR1 is MGHRA and CDR2 YSYEKL. V dropped 5 bases and J dropped 2 bases, with 16 bases sitting between them. The chain's CDR3 is CASSSGGVLTYEQYF. CDR3 DNA sequence: TGCGCCAGCAGCTCAGGAGGGGTTCTCACCTACGAGCAGTACTTC.

The CDR3 region is CASRKRGAPNEKLFF. DNA of the CDR3: TGTGCCAGCAGAAAAAGGGGCGCCCCAAATGAAAAACTGTTTTTT. The chain has TRBV7-8 and TRBJ1-4, with a weak D call TRBD1 (5 bases). V shed 6 bases and J shed 5 bases, with 16 bases lying between them. The CDR3 spans 15 residues. CDR1 is SGHVS and CDR2 is FQNEAQ in the germline V gene.

This clone was counted only a few times. The J gene is TRBJ2-7, the V gene TRBV30; 7 bases map to TRBD2. Germline CDR1 reads GTSNPN; CDR2 reads SVGIG (reference sequence). The CDR3 loop spans 14 amino acids. The V segment lost 5 bases and the J segment 3 bases; nucleotides outside the gene matches: 10. CDR3 residues: CAWLGLASGYEQYF. In DNA form, the CDR3 reads TGTGCCTGGCTAGGGCTGGCTAGCGGCTACGAGCAGTACTTC.

This chain joins TRBV18 and TRBJ2-1; D remains unclear. V lost 5 bases to trimming and J lost 8 bases, with 13 bases between them. Germline V gene sequence: CDR1 KGHSH, CDR2 LQKENI. There are 13 residues in the CDR3. The CDR3: CASSVLGSYEQFF. DNA for the CDR3: TGTGCCAGCTCAGTGCTGGGTAGTTATGAGCAGTTCTTC.

V gene TRBV19 combines with J gene TRBJ1-1; D gene ambiguous. Trimming removed 5 bases at V and 6 bases at J, with 10 bases between. The V gene's germline CDR1 is LNHDA and CDR2 SQIVND (reference sequence). The CDR3 has 12 amino acids. CDR3 residues: CASSSPAPEAFF. In nucleotides, the CDR3 is TGTGCCAGTAGTTCCCCCGCTCCTGAAGCTTTCTTT.

This chain links TRBV6-5 with TRBJ2-7; 8 nucleotides line up with TRBD2. Germline assignment: CDR1 MNHEY and CDR2 SVGAGI. The CDR3 spans 15 residues. V shed 2 bases, J shed 2 bases, and the junction held 5 bases outside the gene matches. CDR3 sequence reads: CASSYGSSGTYEQYF. The DNA of the CDR3 is TGTGCCAGCAGTTACGGCAGTAGCGGGACCTACGAGCAGTACTTC.

Note on this clone: Other DNA sequences of this sample code for an identical CDR3. This chain joins TRBV29-1 and TRBJ2-2; D is possibly TRBD1 (6 bases). CDR1 and CDR2 from the germline V gene are SQVTM and ANQGSEA. V lost 1 base, J lost 1 base, and 7 bases lay in between. The CDR3 extends over 14 amino acids. The CDR3 spells CSVEGTENTGELFF. CDR3 nucleotides: TGCAGCGTTGAAGGGACAGAGAACACCGGGGAGCTGTTTTTT.

The J gene is TRBJ2-7, the V gene TRBV30; the D is unclear. Germline values: CDR1 GTSNPN, CDR2 SVGIG (reference sequence). The ends were cut back, 0 bases at V and 3 bases at J, with 9 bases in the middle. The CDR3 spans 13 residues. CDR3 in DNA: TGTGCCTGGAGTGTAGGGTCCGACTACGAGCAGTACTTC. This codes for CAWSVGSDYEQYF.